This is a list of T cell receptor beta chains from one sample in a study of shared clonotypes between healthy human individuals. Clones were read by immunoSEQ multiplex PCR, and TCRdb kept only the in-frame ones, dropping some. Counted here are fewer than 3 million clones, roughly 92% occurring once; the ten biggest clones make up about 0.41%. The material sequenced was naive CD4+ T cells from PBMCs. The origin of the receptors is a man aged 18 to 29 in good health. Some clones in this sample may be carry-over from other donors' samples. Both conserved end residues are part of each CDR3. Fields, in order: clone size, D gene, J gene, V gene, CDR3 protein, CDR3 DNA. D genes are given only for firm matches. Clone size is given for some rows only: seen once, a few or many times, or a class if the clone is expanded.

>few|TRBD1|TRBJ2-7|TRBV7-8
CASSFGAGGSYEQYF
TGTGCCAGCAGCTTTGGGGCAGGGGGTTCGTACGAGCAGTACTTC
>.|TRBD1|TRBJ1-1|TRBV7-2
CASSVPTGANTEAFF
TGTGCCAGCAGCGTCCCGACAGGGGCCAACACTGAAGCTTTCTTT
>.|TRBD2|TRBJ2-3|TRBV30
CAWGLGVPTDTQYF
TGTGCCTGGGGACTAGGGGTTCCCACAGATACGCAGTATTTT
>.|.|TRBJ1-3|TRBV27
CASSLGPGNTIYF
TGTGCCAGCAGTTTAGGACCTGGAAACACCATATATTTT
>.|.|TRBJ2-3|TRBV5-8
CASSWGLRLDTQYF
TGTGCCAGCAGCTGGGGACTGCGACTAGATACGCAGTATTTT
>.|TRBD2|TRBJ2-2|TRBV9
CASSVAGLAVGELFF
TGTGCCAGCAGCGTAGCTGGGCTAGCGGTCGGGGAGCTGTTTTTT
>.|.|TRBJ1-5|TRBV2
CASSDPTGLSNQPQHF
TGTGCCAGCAGCGACCCCACAGGGCTTAGCAATCAGCCCCAGCATTTT
>once|.|TRBJ2-3|TRBV29-1
CSVPRGTDTQYF
TGCAGCGTCCCTAGGGGGACAGATACGCAGTATTTT
>.|.|TRBJ2-7|TRBV11-2
CASSRRASSSYEQYF
TGTGCCAGCAGCCGCCGGGCTAGTAGCTCCTACGAGCAGTACTTC
>.|TRBD1|TRBJ2-6|TRBV28
CASSLGQGSGANVLTF
TGTGCCAGCAGTCTCGGACAGGGGTCCGGGGCCAACGTCCTGACTTTC
>.|.|TRBJ2-7|TRBV5-6
CASSWRLGQHSYEQYF
TGTGCCAGCAGCTGGCGATTGGGACAACACTCCTACGAGCAGTACTTC
>.|TRBD2|TRBJ2-2|TRBV5-1
CASSDSELAGGSTTGELFF
TGCGCCAGCAGTGATTCAGAACTAGCGGGAGGATCGACCACCGGGGAGCTGTTTTTT
>.|.|TRBJ2-6|TRBV15
CATSRQGSGANVLTF
TGTGCCACCAGCAGACAGGGGAGTGGGGCCAACGTCCTGACTTTC
>.|.|TRBJ2-3|TRBV27
CASREGLATDTQYF
TGTGCCAGCAGGGAGGGGCTGGCCACAGATACGCAGTATTTT
>.|.|TRBJ2-3|TRBV6-5
CASSYSLGTDTQYF
TGTGCCAGCAGTTACTCGCTGGGCACAGATACGCAGTATTTT
>once|.|TRBJ2-1|TRBV2
CATWAGYNEQFF
TGTGCCACCTGGGCGGGGTACAATGAGCAGTTCTTC
>.|.|TRBJ1-5|TRBV2
CASETSGMGQPQHF
TGTGCCAGCGAAACATCAGGGATGGGTCAGCCCCAGCATTTT
>.|.|TRBJ2-2|TRBV19
CASSIGRSAGELFF
TGTGCCAGTAGTATAGGTCGGTCGGCCGGGGAGCTGTTTTTT
>.|.|TRBJ1-1|TRBV6-1
CASSEPGVDTEAFF
TGTGCCAGCAGTGAACCGGGGGTAGACACTGAAGCTTTCTTT
>.|.|TRBJ1-3|TRBV7-3
CASSLNVGNTIYF
TGTGCCAGCAGCTTAAACGTTGGAAACACCATATATTTT
>.|.|TRBJ1-1|TRBV19
CASRGPGGETEAFF
TGTGCCAGTAGGGGACCGGGAGGTGAGACTGAAGCTTTCTTT
>.|TRBD1|TRBJ2-1|TRBV19
CASRQGAMRERHNEQFF
TGTGCCAGCCGACAGGGGGCTATGCGGGAGCGACACAATGAGCAGTTCTTC
>.|TRBD1|TRBJ1-1|TRBV18
CASSSQGARPNAEAFF
TGTGCCAGCTCGTCACAGGGGGCTCGGCCTAACGCTGAAGCTTTCTTT
>.|TRBD1|TRBJ2-5|TRBV5-4
CASSRGTGKETQYF
TGTGCCAGCAGCCGGGGGACAGGGAAAGAGACCCAGTACTTC
>.|.|TRBJ1-1|TRBV29-1
CSVGRMNTEAFF
TGCAGCGTGGGACGGATGAACACTGAAGCTTTCTTT
>.|.|TRBJ1-3|TRBV7-2
CASSTLRGQGGNTIYF
TGTGCCAGCAGCACCCTCAGGGGCCAAGGTGGAAACACCATATATTTT
>.|.|TRBJ1-1|TRBV28
CASSFIGIQAFF
TGTGCCAGCAGTTTTATTGGTATCCAAGCTTTCTTT
>.|TRBD2|TRBJ2-1|TRBV10-2
CASSGGRGNEQFF
TGCGCCAGCAGTGGGGGGAGGGGCAATGAGCAGTTCTTC
>once|.|TRBJ2-7|TRBV7-2
CASSPGEAPSYEQYF
TGTGCCAGCAGCCCAGGGGAGGCTCCCTCCTACGAGCAGTACTTC
>.|.|TRBJ2-3|TRBV5-4
CASSPDITSTDTQYF
TGTGCCAGCAGCCCGGACATCACTAGCACAGATACGCAGTATTTT
>.|.|TRBJ1-5|TRBV28
CASSTPREPQHF
TGTGCCAGCAGTACCCCACGTGAGCCCCAGCATTTT